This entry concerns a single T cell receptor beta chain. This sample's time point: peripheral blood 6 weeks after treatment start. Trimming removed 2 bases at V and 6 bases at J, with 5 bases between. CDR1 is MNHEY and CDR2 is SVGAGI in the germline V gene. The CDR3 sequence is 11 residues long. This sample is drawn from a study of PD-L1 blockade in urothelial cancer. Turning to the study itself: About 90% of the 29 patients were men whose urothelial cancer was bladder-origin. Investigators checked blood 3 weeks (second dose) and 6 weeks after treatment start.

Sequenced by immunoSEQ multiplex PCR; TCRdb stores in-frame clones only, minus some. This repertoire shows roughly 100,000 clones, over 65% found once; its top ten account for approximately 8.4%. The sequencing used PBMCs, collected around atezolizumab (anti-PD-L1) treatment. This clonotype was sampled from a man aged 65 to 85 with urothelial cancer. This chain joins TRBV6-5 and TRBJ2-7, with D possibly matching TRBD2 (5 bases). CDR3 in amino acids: CASSYEGEQYF. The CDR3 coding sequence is TGTGCCAGCAGTTACGAGGGCGAGCAGTACTTC.